These T cell receptor beta chains were read from a single sample in a study of OX40 agonist ivuxolimab in advanced cancers. Clones were read by immunoSEQ multiplex PCR, and TCRdb kept only the in-frame ones, dropping some. The repertoire holds about 41,000 clones, approximately 78% seen once, with around 2.5% in the top ten. The sequencing here drew on CD4+ or CD8+ T cells sorted from blood, taken in a trial of the OX40 agonist ivuxolimab. These receptor sequences come from an adult with an advanced solid tumor such as melanoma, head and neck, liver or kidney cancer. Each CDR3 is given with its conserved first and last residue. A D gene is named only where the DNA matches it firmly. Where a row states a size, it is once, few, many or the class of an expanded clone; other rows omit it.

TRBD1	TRBV5-1	-	TRBJ2-1	TGCGCCAGCAGCTTGGCGGGGACAGGCTCCTACAATGAGCAGTTCTTC	CASSLAGTGSYNEQFF
-	TRBV6-6	-	TRBJ1-2	TGTGCCAGCACCAACGCGGGCAGCTATGGCTACACCTTC	CASTNAGSYGYTF
TRBD1	TRBV5-4	few	TRBJ2-7	TGTGCCAGCAGCCGGACAGGGGGCGCCTACGAGCAGTACTTC	CASSRTGGAYEQYF
-	TRBV6-6	-	TRBJ2-3	TGTGCCACCCGGGGGAGGACGGGCACAGATACGCAGTATTTT	CATRGRTGTDTQYF
TRBD2	TRBV7-9	-	TRBJ2-5	TGTGCCAGCAGCGAAGCGGGAACAACCCAGTACTTC	CASSEAGTTQYF
TRBD2	TRBV6-5	-	TRBJ2-1	TGTGCCAGCAGCCCTGGACTAGCGGGAGACAATGAGCAGTTCTTC	CASSPGLAGDNEQFF
-	TRBV7-3	-	TRBJ1-5	TGTGCCAGCAGCTTAAGAGGGGATCAGCCCCAGCATTTT	CASSLRGDQPQHF
TRBD2	TRBV7-2	-	TRBJ2-3	TGTGCCAGCAGCTTAGTTCCTAGCGGGAGGATGTTGGATACGCAGTATTTT	CASSLVPSGRMLDTQYF
-	TRBV2	-	TRBJ1-2	TGTGCCAGCAGTGCCTCAAACCGCTACACCTTC	CASSASNRYTF
-	TRBV19	few	TRBJ1-5	TGTGCCAGTAGGACGAGGTTTTCAGGGCGTTTTAGTCAGCCCCAGCATTTT	CASRTRFSGRFSQPQHF
-	TRBV4-3	-	TRBJ2-7	TGCGCCAGCAGCCAAGTTGTGACTGATCCTCACGAGCAGTACTTC	CASSQVVTDPHEQYF
TRBD1	TRBV5-1	-	TRBJ1-1	TGCGCCAGCAGTGAAGGACAGGGAACGAACACTGAAGCTTTCTTT	CASSEGQGTNTEAFF
-	TRBV9	-	TRBJ1-2	TGTGCCAGCAGCGCCTCTGGTCATAATTATGGCTACACCTTC	CASSASGHNYGYTF
-	TRBV21-1	-	TRBJ1-6	TGTGCCAGCAGCAAATTTAGGTCACCGAATTCACCCCTCCACTTT	CASSKFRSPNSPLHF
TRBD1	TRBV7-9	-	TRBJ1-1	TGTGCCAGCAGCCCTACAGGGGGCTATGACACTGAAGCTTTCTTT	CASSPTGGYDTEAFF
TRBD2	TRBV5-4	few	TRBJ2-1	TGTGCCAGCAGCCGAATCGGGCCGGGACTAGGTCTGTTCTTC	CASSRIGPGLGLFF
-	TRBV5-1	few	TRBJ2-5	TGCGCCAGCAGCTTGGCGGTGGGAGAGACCCAGTACTTC	CASSLAVGETQYF
-	TRBV4-2	-	TRBJ2-2	TGTGCCAGCAGCCAAGGGGTAGAACAAAACACCGGGGAGCTGTTTTTT	CASSQGVEQNTGELFF
-	TRBV30	-	TRBJ2-5	TGTGCCTGGATGAGGACTAACCAAGAGACCCAGTACTTC	CAWMRTNQETQYF
-	TRBV18	-	TRBJ1-2	TGTGCCAGCTCTCCTGACGTCCCCTATGGCTACACCTTC	CASSPDVPYGYTF